This TCR beta chain appears in the sequencing data of a study of T cell changes during pregnancy in multiple sclerosis. Germline V lookup: CDR1 MNHGY, CDR2 SAAAGT. Unmatched junction bases numbered 14, after V lost 4 bases and J lost 6 bases. The CDR3 runs to 18 residues. The assay was immunoSEQ multiplex PCR, and TCRdb's table has in-frame clones only and misses some. The repertoire consists of approximately 130,000 clones, with around 95% occurring once and the leading ten covering about 0.42%. This TCR derives from a female donor with multiple sclerosis, enrolled in a pregnancy study. The sequenced sample was peripheral blood, obtained after pregnancy. The chain recombines TRBV6-8 with TRBJ2-3; TRBD1 aligns across 12 bases. The CDR3 DNA reads as TGTGCCAGCAGTTTCGACGGGACAGGGGGCTCTAGCGGGGATACGCAGTATTTT. It is translated as CASSFDGTGGSSGDTQYF.